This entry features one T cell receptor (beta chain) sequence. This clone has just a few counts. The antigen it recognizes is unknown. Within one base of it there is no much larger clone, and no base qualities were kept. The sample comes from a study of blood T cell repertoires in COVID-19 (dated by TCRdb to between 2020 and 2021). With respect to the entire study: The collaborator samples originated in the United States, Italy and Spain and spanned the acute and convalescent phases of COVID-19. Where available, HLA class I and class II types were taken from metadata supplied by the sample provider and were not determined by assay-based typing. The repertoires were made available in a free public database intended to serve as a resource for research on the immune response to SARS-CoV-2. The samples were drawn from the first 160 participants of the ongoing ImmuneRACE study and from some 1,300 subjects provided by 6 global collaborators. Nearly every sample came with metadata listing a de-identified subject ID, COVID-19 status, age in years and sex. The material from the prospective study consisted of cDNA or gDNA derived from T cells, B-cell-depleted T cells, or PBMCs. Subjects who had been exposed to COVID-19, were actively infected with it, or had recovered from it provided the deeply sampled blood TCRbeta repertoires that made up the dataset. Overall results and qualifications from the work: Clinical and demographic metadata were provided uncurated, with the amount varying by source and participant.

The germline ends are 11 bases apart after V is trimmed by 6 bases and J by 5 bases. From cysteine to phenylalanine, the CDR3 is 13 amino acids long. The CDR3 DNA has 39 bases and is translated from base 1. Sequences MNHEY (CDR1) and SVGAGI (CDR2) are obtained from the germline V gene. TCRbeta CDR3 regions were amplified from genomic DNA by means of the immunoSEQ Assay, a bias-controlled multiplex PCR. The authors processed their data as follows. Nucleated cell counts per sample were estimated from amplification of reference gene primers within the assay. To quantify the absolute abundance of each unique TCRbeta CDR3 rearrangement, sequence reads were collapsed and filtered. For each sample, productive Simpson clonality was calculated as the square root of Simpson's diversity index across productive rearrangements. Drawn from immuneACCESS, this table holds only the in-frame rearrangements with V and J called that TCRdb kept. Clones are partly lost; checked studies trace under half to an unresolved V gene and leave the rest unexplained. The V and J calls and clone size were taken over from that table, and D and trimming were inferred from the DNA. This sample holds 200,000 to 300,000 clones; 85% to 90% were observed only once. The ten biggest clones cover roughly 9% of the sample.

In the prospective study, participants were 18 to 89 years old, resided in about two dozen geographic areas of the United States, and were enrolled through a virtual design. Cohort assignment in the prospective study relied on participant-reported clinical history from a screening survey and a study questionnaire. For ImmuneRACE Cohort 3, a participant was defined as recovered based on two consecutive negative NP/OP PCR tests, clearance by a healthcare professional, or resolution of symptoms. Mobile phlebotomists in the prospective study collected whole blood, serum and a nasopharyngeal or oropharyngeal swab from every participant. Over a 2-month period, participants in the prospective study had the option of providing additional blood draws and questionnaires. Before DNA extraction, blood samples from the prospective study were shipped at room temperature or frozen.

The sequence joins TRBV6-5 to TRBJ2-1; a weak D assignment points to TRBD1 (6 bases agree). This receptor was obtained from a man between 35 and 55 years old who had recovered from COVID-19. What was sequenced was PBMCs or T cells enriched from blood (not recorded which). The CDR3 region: CASSTDRDNEQFF. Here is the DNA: TGTGCCAGCAGCACGGACAGAGACAATGAGCAGTTCTTC.